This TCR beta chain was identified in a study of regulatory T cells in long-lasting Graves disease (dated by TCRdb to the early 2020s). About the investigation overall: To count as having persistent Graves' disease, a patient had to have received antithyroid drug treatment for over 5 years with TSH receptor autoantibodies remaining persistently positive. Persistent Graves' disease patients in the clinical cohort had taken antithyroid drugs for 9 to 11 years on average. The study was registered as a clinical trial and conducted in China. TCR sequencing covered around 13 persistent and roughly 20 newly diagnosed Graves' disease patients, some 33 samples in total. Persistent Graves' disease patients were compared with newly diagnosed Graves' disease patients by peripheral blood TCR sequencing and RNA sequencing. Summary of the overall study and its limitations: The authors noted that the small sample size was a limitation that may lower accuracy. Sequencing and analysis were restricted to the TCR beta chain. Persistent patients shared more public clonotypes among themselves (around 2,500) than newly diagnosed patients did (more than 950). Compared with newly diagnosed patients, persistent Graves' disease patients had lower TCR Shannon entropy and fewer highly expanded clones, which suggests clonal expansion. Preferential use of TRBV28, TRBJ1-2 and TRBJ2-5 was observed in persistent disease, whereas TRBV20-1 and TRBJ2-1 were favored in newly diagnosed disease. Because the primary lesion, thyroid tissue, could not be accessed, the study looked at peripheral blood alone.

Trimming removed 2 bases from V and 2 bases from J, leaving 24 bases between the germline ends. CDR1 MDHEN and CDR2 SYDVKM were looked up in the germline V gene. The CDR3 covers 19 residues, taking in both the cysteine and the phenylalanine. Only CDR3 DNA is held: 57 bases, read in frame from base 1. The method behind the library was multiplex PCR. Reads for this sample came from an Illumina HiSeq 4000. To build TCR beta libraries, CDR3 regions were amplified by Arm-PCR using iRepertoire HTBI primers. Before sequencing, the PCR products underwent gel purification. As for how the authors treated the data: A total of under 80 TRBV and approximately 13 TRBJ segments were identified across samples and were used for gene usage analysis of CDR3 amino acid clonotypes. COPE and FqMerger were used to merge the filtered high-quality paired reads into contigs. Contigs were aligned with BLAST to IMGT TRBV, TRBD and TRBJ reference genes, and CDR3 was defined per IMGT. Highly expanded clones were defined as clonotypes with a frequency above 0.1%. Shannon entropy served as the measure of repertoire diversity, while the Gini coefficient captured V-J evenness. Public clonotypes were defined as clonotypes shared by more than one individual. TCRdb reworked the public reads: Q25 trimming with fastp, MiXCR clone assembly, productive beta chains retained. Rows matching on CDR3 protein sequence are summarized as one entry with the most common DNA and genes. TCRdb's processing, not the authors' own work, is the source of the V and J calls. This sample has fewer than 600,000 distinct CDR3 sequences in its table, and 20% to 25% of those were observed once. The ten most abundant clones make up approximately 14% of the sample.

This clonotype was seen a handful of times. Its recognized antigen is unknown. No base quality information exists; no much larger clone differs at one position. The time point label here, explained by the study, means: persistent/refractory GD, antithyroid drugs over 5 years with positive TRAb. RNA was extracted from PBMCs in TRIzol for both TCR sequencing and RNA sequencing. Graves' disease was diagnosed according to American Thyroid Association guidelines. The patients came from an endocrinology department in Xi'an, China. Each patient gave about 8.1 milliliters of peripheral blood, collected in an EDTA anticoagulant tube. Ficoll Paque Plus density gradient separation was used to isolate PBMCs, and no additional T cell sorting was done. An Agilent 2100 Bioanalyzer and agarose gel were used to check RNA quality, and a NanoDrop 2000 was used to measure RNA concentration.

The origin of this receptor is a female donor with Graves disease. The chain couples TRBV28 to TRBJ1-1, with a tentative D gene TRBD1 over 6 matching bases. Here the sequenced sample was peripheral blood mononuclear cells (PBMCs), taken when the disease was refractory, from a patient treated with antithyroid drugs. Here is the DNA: TGTGCCAGCAGTTTAAAAGGGAGGCGGTCGGCGGGGACAAACACTGAAGCTTTCTTT. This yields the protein CASSLKGRRSAGTNTEAFF.